A single sample is the source of the 6 T cell receptor beta chains below, sequenced in a study of shared clonotypes between healthy human individuals. Here immunoSEQ multiplex PCR was the method, and the copy in TCRdb shows in-frame clones only, minus some. The data show some 2 million clones, about 95% seen once. Terminally differentiated effector memory CD45RA+ cells were excluded by CCR7 positive selection of CD45RO-negative cells. Sequencing was performed on naive CD8+ T cells sorted from blood. These receptors all come from a man between 18 and 35 years old in good health.

The chain's CDR3 is CASSLRVAGVADTQYF. CDR3 nucleotides: TGTGCCAGCAGCTTACGGGTAGCGGGAGTGGCAGATACGCAGTATTTT. This chain uses TRBV7-9 with TRBJ2-3, with 9 bases that match TRBD2. Germline assignment: CDR1 SEHNR and CDR2 FQNEAQ (reference sequence). With 2 bases clipped from V and 4 bases from J, the junction kept 7 bases outside the gene matches. The CDR3 has 16 residues.

This chain joins TRBV7-9 and TRBJ2-5, with TRBD1 matching over 9 bases. CDR3 size: 15 residues. Per the germline V gene, CDR1 is SEHNR and CDR2 is FQNEAQ (reference sequence). V was clipped by 3 bases and J by 3 bases; unmatched bases: 5. CDR3 protein: CASSFPRQGEETQYF. The CDR3 region has the DNA TGTGCCAGCAGCTTCCCGAGACAGGGGGAAGAGACCCAGTACTTC.

About this clone itself: In the same sample, other DNA sequences code for this CDR3. The chain couples TRBV6-5 to TRBJ2-5; D gene unclear. The germline V and J ends were trimmed by 6 bases and 1 base, with 9 bases remaining between them. Germline loops: CDR1 MNHEY, CDR2 SVGAGI. This CDR3 comprises 13 residues. In nucleotides, the CDR3 is TGTGCCAGCAGCCCCGGGTTCCAAGAGACCCAGTACTTC. Translating gives CASSPGFQETQYF.

The chain recombines TRBV21-1 with TRBJ2-7; the DNA was not compared with TRBD1, the D call given in the table. TRBV21-1 is labeled a pseudogene. The CDR3 has 14 amino acids. The CDR3 region has the DNA TGTGCCAGCAGCAGGGACAGGGGGTCCTACGAGCAGTACTTC. Encoded protein: CASSRDRGSYEQYF.

This chain's CDR3 is CASSWGLFQPQHF. DNA of the CDR3: TGTGCCAGTAGTTGGGGTCTCTTCCAGCCCCAGCATTTT. The chain uses TRBV19 and TRBJ1-5, with unresolved D. This CDR3 comprises 13 residues. Germline assignment: CDR1 LNHDA and CDR2 SQIVND (reference sequence). Trimming removed 5 bases at V and 7 bases at J, with 12 bases between.

V usage is TRBV27 and J usage is TRBJ2-3; D unresolved. Germline CDR1 is MNHEY and CDR2 is SMNVEV (reference sequence). V was shortened by 6 bases and J by 4 bases, with 8 bases between the two germline ends. The CDR3 runs to 12 residues. The CDR3 nucleotides read TGTGCCAGCAGCAACCAGGCAGATACGCAGTATTTT. It encodes CASSNQADTQYF.